The entry below describes one T cell receptor beta chain. What it recognizes is unknown. These data are taken from a study of T cell clonotyping in hematopoietic cell transplantation. Study conclusions and caveats: Graft donor and pretransplant recipient Inverse Simpson Index values predicted broader posttransplant TCR diversity. Recipient TCR diversity dropped after transplant; expanded clonotypes rose from day 30 to 180. At the given depth, recipient repertoires were over 95% de novo clonotypes.

Produced via immunoSEQ multiplex PCR; TCRdb's table is partial and in-frame only. The table lists about 4,700 clones, about 95% of them singletons. Recipient blood drawn about 28 days pretransplant and days 30, 100, 180 after. From germline, CDR1 is LNHNV and CDR2 YYDKDF (reference sequence). The CDR3 totals 15 residues. V gave up 0 bases and J gave up 3 bases, with 9 bases separating them. The receptor was isolated from a male patient aged 60 to 75 who had an allogeneic stem cell transplant from a related donor, so the T cells may come from the graft donor. Some clones in this sample may be carry-over from other donors' samples. Sequencing was performed on PBMCs, taken 180 days after allogeneic stem cell transplant. The chain carries TRBV15 and TRBJ1-5; maybe TRBD1 (5 bases). In DNA form, the CDR3 reads TGTGCCACCAGCAGAGATCTACAGGCCAATCAGCCCCAGCATTTT. Translated, it gives CATSRDLQANQPQHF.